What follows are 8 T cell receptor beta chains derived from one specimen sequenced in a study of B cell selection in AIRE deficiency. Using immunoSEQ multiplex PCR, the repertoire was profiled, and TCRdb retains in-frame clones only, with some absent. The table has 20,000 to 30,000 clones, about nine tenths seen once; the top ten hold around 1.2%. Sorted regulatory T cells were CD4-positive, CD25-high and CD127-low or negative. The sequencing input was CD4+CD25+ Tregs sorted from PBMCs. These receptors were taken from a human donor in good health.

This clone appeared once. The chain uses TRBV2 and TRBJ2-7; a weak D match, TRBD1 (5 bases). The CDR3 consists of 13 residues. V was cut by 4 bases and J by 3 bases, with 10 bases left in between. Germline V gene data show CDR1 as SNHLY and CDR2 as FYNNEI. This CDR3 reads CASSADQGYEQYF. The CDR3 region has the DNA TGTGCCAGCAGTGCCGATCAGGGCTACGAGCAGTACTTC.

This chain joins TRBV19 and TRBJ1-5; TRBD1 matches at 9 bases. The CDR3 runs to 18 residues. V lost 3 bases, J lost 2 bases, and 11 bases stayed unmatched. In germline, CDR1 is LNHDA, CDR2 SQIVND (reference sequence). CDR3 coding DNA: TGTGCCAGTAGTATCCAAGGGACAGGGCGGTTCGGCAATCAGCCCCAGCATTTT. Residues: CASSIQGTGRFGNQPQHF.

The genes are TRBV13 and TRBJ2-7; TRBD2 matches 12 bases. Germline-derived CDR1 and CDR2 are PRHDT and FYEKMQ (reference sequence). Trimming cost V 6 bases and J 8 bases; bases outside gene matches: 8. The CDR3 has 14 residues. In DNA, the CDR3 is TGTGCCAGCAGTGCGCTAGCGGGGGGGCGAAAGCAGTACTTC. This encodes CASSALAGGRKQYF.

The rearrangement links TRBV19 to TRBJ1-5; D perhaps matches TRBD1 (5 bases). Germline V CDR1 and CDR2: LNHDA, SQIVND (reference sequence). This CDR3 is built from 15 residues. V was pared by 3 bases and J by 3 bases, with 12 bases between. The CDR3 here is CASSMEGRVNQPQHF. The CDR3 bases are TGTGCCAGTAGTATGGAGGGCAGGGTCAATCAGCCCCAGCATTTT. The full variable domain, completed using reference TRBV19 and TRBJ1-5, is DGGITQSPKYLFRKEGQNVTLSCEQNLNHDAMYWYRQDPGQGLRLIYYSQIVNDFQKGDIAEGYSVSREKKESFPLTVTSAQKNPTAFYLCASSMEGRVNQPQHFGDGTRLSIL.

V is TRBV6-5 and J is TRBJ1-1; TRBD1 matches at 8 bases. Trimming took 0 bases from V and 4 from J; bases not matched to a gene: 4. CDR3 length equals 15 residues. CDR1 and CDR2 from the germline V gene are MNHEY and SVGAGI. As DNA, the CDR3 is TGTGCCAGCAGTTACTCGAACAGGGGGGGCACTGAAGCTTTCTTT. Amino acid sequence: CASSYSNRGGTEAFF.

The table lists this clone with a count of one. The V gene is TRBV5-1, the J gene TRBJ2-3; D unresolved. Trimming removed 4 bases at V and 6 bases at J, with 9 bases between. The CDR3 sequence is 12 residues long. Looked up from germline, CDR1 is SGHRS and CDR2 is YFSETQ. The CDR3 region is CASSPVGDTQYF. CDR3 sequence (DNA): TGCGCCAGCAGCCCGGTGGGGGATACGCAGTATTTT.

By share, this clone counts as medium-sized. V is TRBV6-5 and J is TRBJ1-2, with TRBD1 identical over 10 bases. Germline lookup yields CDR1 MNHEY and CDR2 SVGAGI. The CDR3 sequence is 15 residues long. Unmatched junction bases numbered 6, after V lost 5 bases and J lost 3 bases. The CDR3: CASSRAGTGDYGYTF. The CDR3 DNA reads as TGTGCCAGCAGTCGGGCCGGGACAGGGGACTATGGCTACACCTTC.

The J gene is TRBJ1-2, the V gene TRBV28; D possibly corresponds to TRBD1 (5 bases). Deletions cut 7 bases from V and 7 bases from J, with 19 bases between. This CDR3 is 14 amino acids long. The germline gives CDR1 MDHEN, CDR2 SYDVKM. Here the CDR3 reads CASTIIPGQSGYTF. The CDR3 nucleotides are TGTGCCAGCACCATAATCCCCGGACAAAGTGGCTACACCTTC.